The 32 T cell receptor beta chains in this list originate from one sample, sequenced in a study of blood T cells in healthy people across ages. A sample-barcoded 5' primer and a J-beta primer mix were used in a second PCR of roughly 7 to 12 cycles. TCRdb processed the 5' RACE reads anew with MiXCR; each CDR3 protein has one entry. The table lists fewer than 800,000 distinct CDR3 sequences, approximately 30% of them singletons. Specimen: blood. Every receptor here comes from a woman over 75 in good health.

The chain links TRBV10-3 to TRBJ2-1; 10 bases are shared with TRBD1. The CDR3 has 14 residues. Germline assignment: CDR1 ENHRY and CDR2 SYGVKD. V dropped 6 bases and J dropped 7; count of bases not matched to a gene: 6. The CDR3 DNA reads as TGTGCCATCAGCCGGGACAGGGGATTAAATGAGCAGTTCTTC. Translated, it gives CAISRDRGLNEQFF.

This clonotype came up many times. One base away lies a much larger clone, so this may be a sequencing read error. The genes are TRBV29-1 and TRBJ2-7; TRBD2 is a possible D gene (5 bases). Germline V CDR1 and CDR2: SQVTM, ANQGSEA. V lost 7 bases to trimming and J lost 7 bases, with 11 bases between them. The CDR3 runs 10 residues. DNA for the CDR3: TGCAGCGGTTCCGGGAATGAGCAGTACTTC. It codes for CSGSGNEQYF.

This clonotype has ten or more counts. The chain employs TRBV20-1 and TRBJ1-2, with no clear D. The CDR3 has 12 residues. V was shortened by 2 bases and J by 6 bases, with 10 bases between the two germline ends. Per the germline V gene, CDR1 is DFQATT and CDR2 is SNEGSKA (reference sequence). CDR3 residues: CSARTLGDGYTF. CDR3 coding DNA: TGCAGTGCTAGAACTCTTGGGGATGGCTACACCTTC.

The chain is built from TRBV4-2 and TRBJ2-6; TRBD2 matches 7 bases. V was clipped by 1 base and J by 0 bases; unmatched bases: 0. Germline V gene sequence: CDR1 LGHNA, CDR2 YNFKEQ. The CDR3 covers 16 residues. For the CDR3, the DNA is TGTGCCAGCAGCCAAGGGACTAGCTCTGGGGCCAACGTCCTGACTTTC. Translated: CASSQGTSSGANVLTF.

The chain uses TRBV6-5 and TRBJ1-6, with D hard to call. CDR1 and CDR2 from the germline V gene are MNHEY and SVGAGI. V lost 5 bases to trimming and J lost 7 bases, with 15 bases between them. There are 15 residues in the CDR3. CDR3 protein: CASSPRTGRNSPLHF. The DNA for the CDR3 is TGTGCCAGCAGTCCCCGGACTGGCAGAAATTCACCCCTCCACTTT.

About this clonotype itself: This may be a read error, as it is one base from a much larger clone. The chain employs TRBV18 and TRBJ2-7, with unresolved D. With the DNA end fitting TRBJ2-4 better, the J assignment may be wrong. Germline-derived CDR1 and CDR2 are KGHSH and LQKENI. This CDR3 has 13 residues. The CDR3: CASSPPVGNIQYF. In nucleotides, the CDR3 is TGTGCCAGCTCACCACCGGTCGGAAACATTCAGTACTTC.

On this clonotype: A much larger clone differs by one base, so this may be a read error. CDR3 in amino acids: CASSVGRGRSSYNEQYF. The CDR3 nucleotides are TGTGCCAGCAGCGTAGGAAGAGGCAGGAGCTCCTACAATGAGCAGTACTTC. This chain connects TRBV9 to TRBJ2-1; D uncertain. The end of the DNA aligns better with TRBJ2-7, so the J call may be wrong. This CDR3 comprises 17 residues. Germline V CDR1 and CDR2: SGDLS, YYNGEE.

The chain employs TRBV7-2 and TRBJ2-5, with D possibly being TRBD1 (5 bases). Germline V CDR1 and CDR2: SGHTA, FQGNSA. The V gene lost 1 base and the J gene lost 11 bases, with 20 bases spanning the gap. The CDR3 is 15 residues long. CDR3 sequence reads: CASSLGQGPNNEQYF. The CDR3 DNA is TGTGCCAGCAGCTTAGGGCAGGGTCCGAACAATGAGCAGTACTTC.

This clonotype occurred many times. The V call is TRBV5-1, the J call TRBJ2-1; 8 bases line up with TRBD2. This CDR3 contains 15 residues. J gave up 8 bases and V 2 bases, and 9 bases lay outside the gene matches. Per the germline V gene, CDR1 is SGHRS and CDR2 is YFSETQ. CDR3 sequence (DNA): TGCGCCAGCAGCTTCGTCACGGGGGGGCCGCATGAGCAGTTCTTC. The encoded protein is CASSFVTGGPHEQFF.

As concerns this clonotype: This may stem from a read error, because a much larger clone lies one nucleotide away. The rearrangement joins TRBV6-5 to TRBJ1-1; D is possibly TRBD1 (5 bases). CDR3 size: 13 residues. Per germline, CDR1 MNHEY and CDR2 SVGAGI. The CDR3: CACRGDGRTEAFF. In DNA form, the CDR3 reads TGTGCCTGCAGAGGGGACGGTCGGACTGAAGCTTTCTTT.

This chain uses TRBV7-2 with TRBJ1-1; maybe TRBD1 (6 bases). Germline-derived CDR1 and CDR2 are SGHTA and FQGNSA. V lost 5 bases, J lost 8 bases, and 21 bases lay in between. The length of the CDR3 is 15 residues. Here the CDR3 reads CASSEPRGPSGEAFF. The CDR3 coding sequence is TGTGCCAGCAGCGAGCCCAGGGGTCCCTCCGGGGAAGCTTTCTTT.

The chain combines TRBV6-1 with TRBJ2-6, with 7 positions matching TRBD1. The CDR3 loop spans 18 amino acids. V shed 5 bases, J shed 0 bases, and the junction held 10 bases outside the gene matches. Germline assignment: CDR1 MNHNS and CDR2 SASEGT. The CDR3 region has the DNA TGTGCCAGCAGTAAACAGGGGACGTTGGCCTCTGGGGCCAACGTCCTGACTTTC. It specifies CASSKQGTLASGANVLTF.

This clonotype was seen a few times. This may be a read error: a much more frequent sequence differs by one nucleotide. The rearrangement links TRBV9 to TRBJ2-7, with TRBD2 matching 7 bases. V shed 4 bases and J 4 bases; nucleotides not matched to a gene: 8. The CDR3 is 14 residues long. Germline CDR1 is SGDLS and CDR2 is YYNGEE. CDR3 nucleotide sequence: TGTGCCAGCAGCATAGATAGTAGCGGGTACGAGCAGTACTTC. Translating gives CASSIDSSGYEQYF. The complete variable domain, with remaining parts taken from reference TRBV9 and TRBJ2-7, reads DSGVTQTPKHLITATGQRVTLRCSPRSGDLSVYWYQQSLDQGLQFLIQYYNGEERAKGNILERFSAQQFPDLHSELNLSSLELGDSALYFCASSIDSSGYEQYFGPGTRLTVT.

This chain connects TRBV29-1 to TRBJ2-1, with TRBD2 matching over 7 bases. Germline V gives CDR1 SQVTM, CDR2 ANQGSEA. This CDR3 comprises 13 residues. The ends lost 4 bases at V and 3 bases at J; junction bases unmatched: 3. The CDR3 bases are TGCAGCGTTGCCCTAGCGGACTACAATGAGCAGTTCTTC. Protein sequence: CSVALADYNEQFF.

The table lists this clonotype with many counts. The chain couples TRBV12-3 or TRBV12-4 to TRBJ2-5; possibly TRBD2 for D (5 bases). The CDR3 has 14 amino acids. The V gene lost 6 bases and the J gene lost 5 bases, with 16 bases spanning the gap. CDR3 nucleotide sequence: TGTGCCAGCAGCCCTGCAAAAACGGGGGAGACCCAGTACTTC. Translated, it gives CASSPAKTGETQYF.

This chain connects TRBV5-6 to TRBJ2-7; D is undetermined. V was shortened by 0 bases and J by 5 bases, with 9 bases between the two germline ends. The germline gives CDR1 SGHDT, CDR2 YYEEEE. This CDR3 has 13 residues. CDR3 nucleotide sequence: TGTGCCAGCAGCTTGGGGTACTACAACGAGCAGTACTTC. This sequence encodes CASSLGYYNEQYF. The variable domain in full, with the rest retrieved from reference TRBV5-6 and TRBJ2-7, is DAGVTQSPTHLIKTRGQQVTLRCSPKSGHDTVSWYQQALGQGPQFIFQYYEEEERQRGNFPDRFSGHQFPNYSSELNVNALLLGDSALYLCASSLGYYNEQYFGPGTRLTVT.

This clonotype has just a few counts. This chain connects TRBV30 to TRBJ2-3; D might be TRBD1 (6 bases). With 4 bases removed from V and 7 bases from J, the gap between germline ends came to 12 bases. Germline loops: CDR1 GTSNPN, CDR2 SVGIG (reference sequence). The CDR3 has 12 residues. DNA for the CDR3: TGTGCCTGGACCCAACAGGGAAATACGCAGTATTTT. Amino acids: CAWTQQGNTQYF.

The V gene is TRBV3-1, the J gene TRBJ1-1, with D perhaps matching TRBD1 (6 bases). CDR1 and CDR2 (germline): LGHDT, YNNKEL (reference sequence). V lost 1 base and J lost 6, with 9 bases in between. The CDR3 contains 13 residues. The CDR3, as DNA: TGTGCCAGCAGCCAAGTCTCAGGGGCTGAAGCTTTCTTT. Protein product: CASSQVSGAEAFF.

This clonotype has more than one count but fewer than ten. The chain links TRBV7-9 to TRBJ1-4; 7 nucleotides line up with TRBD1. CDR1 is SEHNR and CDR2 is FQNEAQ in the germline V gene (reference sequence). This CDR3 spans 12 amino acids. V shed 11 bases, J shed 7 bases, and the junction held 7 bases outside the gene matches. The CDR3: CACTGDGEKLFF. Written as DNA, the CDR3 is TGTGCCTGTACAGGGGATGGTGAAAAACTGTTTTTT.

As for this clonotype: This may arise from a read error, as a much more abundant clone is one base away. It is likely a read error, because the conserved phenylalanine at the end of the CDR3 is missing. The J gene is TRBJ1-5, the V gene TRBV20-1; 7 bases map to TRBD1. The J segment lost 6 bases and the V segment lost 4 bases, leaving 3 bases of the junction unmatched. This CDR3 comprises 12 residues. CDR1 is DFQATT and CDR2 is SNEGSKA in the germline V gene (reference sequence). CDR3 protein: CSATTGTQPQHV. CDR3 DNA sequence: TGCAGTGCTACGACAGGGACTCAGCCCCAGCATGTT.

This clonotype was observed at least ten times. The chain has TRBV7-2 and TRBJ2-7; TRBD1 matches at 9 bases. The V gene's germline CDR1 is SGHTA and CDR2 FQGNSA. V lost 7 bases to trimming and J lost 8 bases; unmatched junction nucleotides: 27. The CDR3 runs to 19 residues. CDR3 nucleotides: TGTGCCAGCACCCCCGGAGGCCCCATCGCGAGGACAGGGGACTTTAAGCAGTACTTC. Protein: CASTPGGPIARTGDFKQYF.

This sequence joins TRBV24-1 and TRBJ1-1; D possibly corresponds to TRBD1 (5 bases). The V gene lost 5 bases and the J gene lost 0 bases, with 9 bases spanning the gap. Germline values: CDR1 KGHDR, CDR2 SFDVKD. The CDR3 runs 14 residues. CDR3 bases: TGTGCCACCAGTGGTTCGGGGGTGAACACTGAAGCTTTCTTT. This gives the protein CATSGSGVNTEAFF.

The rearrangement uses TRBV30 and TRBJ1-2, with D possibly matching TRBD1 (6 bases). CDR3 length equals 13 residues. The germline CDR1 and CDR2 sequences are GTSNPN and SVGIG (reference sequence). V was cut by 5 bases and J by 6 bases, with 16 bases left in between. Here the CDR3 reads CAWGTYRVDGYTF. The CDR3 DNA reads TGTGCCTGGGGGACATACAGGGTGGATGGCTACACCTTC.

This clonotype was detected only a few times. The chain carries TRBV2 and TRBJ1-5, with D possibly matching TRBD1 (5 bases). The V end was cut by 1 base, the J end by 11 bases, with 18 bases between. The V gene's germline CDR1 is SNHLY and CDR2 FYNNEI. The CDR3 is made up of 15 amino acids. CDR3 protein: CASSEDLRGYSAQHF. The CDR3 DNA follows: TGTGCCAGCAGTGAAGACTTGCGGGGCTATTCCGCCCAGCATTTT.

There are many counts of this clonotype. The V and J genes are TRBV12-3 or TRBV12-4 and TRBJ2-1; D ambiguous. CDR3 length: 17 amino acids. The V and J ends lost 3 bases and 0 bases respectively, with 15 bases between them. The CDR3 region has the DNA TGTGCCAGCAGTTTTTCTTTTTTTCCAAGCTCCTACAATGAGCAGTTCTTC. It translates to CASSFSFFPSSYNEQFF.

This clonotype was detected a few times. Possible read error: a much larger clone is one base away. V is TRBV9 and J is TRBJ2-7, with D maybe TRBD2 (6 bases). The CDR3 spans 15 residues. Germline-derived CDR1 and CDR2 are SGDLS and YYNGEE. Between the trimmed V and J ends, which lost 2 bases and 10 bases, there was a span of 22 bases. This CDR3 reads CASSVLGGFQEAQYF. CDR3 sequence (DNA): TGTGCCAGCAGCGTTCTCGGGGGATTCCAAGAGGCCCAGTACTTC.

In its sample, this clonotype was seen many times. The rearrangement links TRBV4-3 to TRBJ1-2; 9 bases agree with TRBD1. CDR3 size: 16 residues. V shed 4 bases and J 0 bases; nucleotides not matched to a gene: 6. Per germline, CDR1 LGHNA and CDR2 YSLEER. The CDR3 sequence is CASSLLGQGTNYGYTF. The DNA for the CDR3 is TGCGCCAGCAGCCTCCTCGGACAGGGGACTAACTATGGCTACACCTTC.

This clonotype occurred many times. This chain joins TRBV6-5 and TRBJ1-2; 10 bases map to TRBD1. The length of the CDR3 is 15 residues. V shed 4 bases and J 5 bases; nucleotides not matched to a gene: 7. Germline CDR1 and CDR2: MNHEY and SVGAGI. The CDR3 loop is CASSFSRTGGYGYTF. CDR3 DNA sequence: TGTGCCAGCAGTTTTAGTCGGACAGGGGGATATGGCTACACCTTC.

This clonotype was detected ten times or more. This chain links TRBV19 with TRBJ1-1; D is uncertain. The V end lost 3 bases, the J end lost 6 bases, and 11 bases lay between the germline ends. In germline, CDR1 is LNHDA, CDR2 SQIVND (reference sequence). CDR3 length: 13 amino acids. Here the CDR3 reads CASSIGVNSEAFF. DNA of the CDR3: TGTGCCAGTAGTATTGGGGTTAACTCTGAAGCTTTCTTT.

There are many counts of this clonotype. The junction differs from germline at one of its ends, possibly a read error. The CDR3 reads CASSLAGGRNQPQHF. The DNA of the CDR3 is TGTGCCAGCAGCCTAGCCGGGGGGCGCAATCAGCCCCAGCATTTT. The J gene is TRBJ1-5, the V gene TRBV7-9, with a weak D call TRBD1 (6 bases). The CDR3 consists of 15 residues. Germline V lookup: CDR1 SEHNR, CDR2 FQNEAQ (reference sequence). The full variable domain, with the rest looked up from reference TRBV7-9 and TRBJ1-5, is DTGVSQNPRHKITKRGQNVTFRCDPISEHNRLYWYRQTLGQGPEFLTYFQNEAQLEKSRLLSDRFSAERPKGSFSTLEIQRTEQGDSAMYLCASSLAGGRNQPQHFGDGTRLSIL.

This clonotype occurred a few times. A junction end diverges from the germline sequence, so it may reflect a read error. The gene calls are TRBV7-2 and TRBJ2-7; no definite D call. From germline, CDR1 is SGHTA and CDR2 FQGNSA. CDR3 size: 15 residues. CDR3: CARSLERRVTYEQYF. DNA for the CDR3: TGTGCCCGCAGCTTAGAGCGAAGGGTAACCTACGAGCAGTACTTC.

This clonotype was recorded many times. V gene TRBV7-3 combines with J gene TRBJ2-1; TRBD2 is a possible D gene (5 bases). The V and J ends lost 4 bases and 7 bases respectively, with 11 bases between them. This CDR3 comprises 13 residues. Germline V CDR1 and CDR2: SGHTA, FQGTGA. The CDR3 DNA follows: TGTGCCAGCAGCTGGGCGCCGGGGAATGAGCAGTTCTTC. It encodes CASSWAPGNEQFF.